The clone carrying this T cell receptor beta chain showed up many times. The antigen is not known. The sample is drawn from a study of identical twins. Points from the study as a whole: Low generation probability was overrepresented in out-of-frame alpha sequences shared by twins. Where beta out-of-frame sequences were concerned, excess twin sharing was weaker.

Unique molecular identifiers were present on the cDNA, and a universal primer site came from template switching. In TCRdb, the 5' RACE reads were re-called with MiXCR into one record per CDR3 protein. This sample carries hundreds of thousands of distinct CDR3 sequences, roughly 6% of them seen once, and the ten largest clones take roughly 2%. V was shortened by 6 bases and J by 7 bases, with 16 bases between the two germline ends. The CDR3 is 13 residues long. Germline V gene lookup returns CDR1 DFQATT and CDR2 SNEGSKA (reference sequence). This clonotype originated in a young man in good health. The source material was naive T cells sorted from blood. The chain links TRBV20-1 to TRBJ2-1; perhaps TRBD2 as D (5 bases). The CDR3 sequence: CSATPPSINEQFF. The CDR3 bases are TGCAGTGCCACCCCCCCTAGCATAAATGAGCAGTTCTTC.